Listed below are T cell receptor beta chains from one sample, sequenced in a study of cytomegalovirus exposure and HLA in healthy donors. Clones were sequenced by immunoSEQ multiplex PCR, and TCRdb holds only the in-frame ones, with some missing. This sample has over 85,000 clones, with roughly 80% found just once. Sequencing was performed on PBMCs. These TCRs come from a female donor in good health and CMV-seronegative. The CDR3 runs from the conserved cysteine through the conserved F or W. The order of the fields is D gene, clone size, J gene, V gene, CDR3 DNA, CDR3 protein. The D gene is left open where the match is weak. Not every row has a clone size; where given, it reads once, few, many or a size class.

TRBD1,-,TRBJ1-6,TRBV14,TGTGCCAGCAGCTCACAACAGGGGAGCAATTCACCCCTCCACTTT,CASSSQQGSNSPLHF
-,few,TRBJ2-7,TRBV30,TGTGCCTGGAGTAACCTTCCGGGACTGTCCTACGAGCAGTACTTC,CAWSNLPGLSYEQYF
-,-,TRBJ1-1,TRBV28,TGTGCCAGCAGTCCTCAGGGGCGCGGATTTTACACTGAAGCTTTCTTT,CASSPQGRGFYTEAFF
TRBD2,-,TRBJ2-1,TRBV5-5,TGTGCCAGCAGCTACGGGGGGGACAATGAGCAGTTCTTC,CASSYGGDNEQFF
-,-,TRBJ1-2,TRBV11-2,TGTGCCAGCAGCTTTATCAGGGAATCAGGCTATGGCTACACCTTC,CASSFIRESGYGYTF
TRBD2,-,TRBJ2-1,TRBV30,TGTGCCTGGAGTGTAAGGCTAGCGGGAGCTAATGAGCAGTTCTTC,CAWSVRLAGANEQFF
TRBD1,few,TRBJ2-5,TRBV5-1,TGCGCCAGCAGCTCGACAGGGGGTTCGGGGACCCAGTACTTC,CASSSTGGSGTQYF
TRBD2,-,TRBJ2-5,TRBV27,TGTGCCAGCAGTTTACTTGCGACCTCGGGACTAGCGGGAGAAGAGACCCAGTACTTC,CASSLLATSGLAGEETQYF
-,-,TRBJ2-3,TRBV2,TGTGCCAGCAGCCTCACAGATACGCAGTATTTT,CASSLTDTQYF
-,-,TRBJ1-4,TRBV28,TGTGCCAGCAGTTTCCGGACAGAGGATAATGAAAAACTGTTTTTT,CASSFRTEDNEKLFF
TRBD1,-,TRBJ1-3,TRBV19,TGTGCCAGTGGGGACAGGGCTAGGTCTGGAAACACCACATATTTT,CASGDRARSGNTTYF
-,-,TRBJ1-6,TRBV2,TGTGCCACCCTCCCCCGCCAACAGGGAACTAATTCACCCCTCCACTTT,CATLPRQQGTNSPLHF
TRBD1,-,TRBJ1-6,TRBV7-8,TGTGCCAGCAGCTTAGGGACAGGGCAGACTTCACCCCTCCACTTT,CASSLGTGQTSPLHF
-,-,TRBJ1-4,TRBV30,TGTGCCTGGAGGGGGGAGGGGGAAAAACTGTTTTTT,CAWRGEGEKLFF
-,-,TRBJ2-7,TRBV7-6,TGTGCCAGCAGCCCACTACAACAGGGGACTCCTGGTATGTACTTC,CASSPLQQGTPGMYF
-,-,TRBJ2-3,TRBV7-9,TGTGCCAGCAGCCCTGACTATATAAGCATAGATACGCAGTATTTT,CASSPDYISIDTQYF
TRBD1,-,TRBJ1-2,TRBV25-1,TGTGCCAGCAGTGAATGGACGGACAGGGGGCGAGGCTACACCTTC,CASSEWTDRGRGYTF
TRBD2,few,TRBJ2-7,TRBV11-3,TGTGCCAGCAGCCCCGACCGGGACGGGGGGTGCTCCTACGAGCAGTACTTC,CASSPDRDGGCSYEQYF
TRBD1,-,TRBJ1-1,TRBV7-3,TGTGCCAGCAGCTCGACCAGGACAGGGGACACTGAAGCTTTCTTT,CASSSTRTGDTEAFF
TRBD1,-,TRBJ2-7,TRBV2,TGTGCCAGCAGTTCCGGGACAGGGAGCGACGAGCAGTACTTC,CASSSGTGSDEQYF
TRBD2,-,TRBJ2-5,TRBV28,TGTGCCAGCAGTCCGGCGGGAGGACCAGAGACCCAGTACTTC,CASSPAGGPETQYF
-,-,TRBJ2-5,TRBV4-1,TGCGCCAGCAGCCAAGCGGGGGAAGAGACCCAGTACTTC,CASSQAGEETQYF
-,-,TRBJ1-1,TRBV12-5,TGTGCTAGTGCCCTAACCAGAGGGGGGAACACTGAAGCTTTCTTT,CASALTRGGNTEAFF
-,once,TRBJ2-7,TRBV28,TGTGCCAGCAGTTGGGCGCCGGTGTCAGGGGAGCAGTACTTC,CASSWAPVSGEQYF
-,-,TRBJ2-7,TRBV4-3,TGCGCCAGCAGCCAGAGTATCGATCCCTCCTACGAGCAGTACTTC,CASSQSIDPSYEQYF
TRBD1,once,TRBJ1-1,TRBV28,TGTGCCAGCAGGATCCTGATAGGGACAGGGGGCTGGGGGAGGCCTGAAGCTTTCTTT,CASRILIGTGGWGRPEAFF